This T cell receptor (beta chain) was sequenced for a study of T cell responses to AZD1222 COVID-19 vaccine. This clone was seen once. Only in-frame clones appear in the TCRdb table, and some are missing; sequencing was by immunoSEQ multiplex PCR. The sample has under 120,000 clones; around nine tenths are singletons. CDR1 is MNHNY, CDR2 SVGAGI, per germline (reference sequence). The V gene end was trimmed by 7 bases and the J gene end by 0 bases; junction bases not matched to a gene: 8. This CDR3 contains 16 residues. The J gene is TRBJ1-5, the V gene TRBV6-6, with 8 bases that match TRBD1. This sample comprised peripheral blood, obtained 28 days after the second AZD1222 dose. This sequence originates from an adult who received the AZD1222 COVID-19 vaccine. The CDR3 loop is CASIPRGPNSNQPQHF. The CDR3 DNA reads as TGTGCCAGCATCCCCAGGGGGCCGAATAGCAATCAGCCCCAGCATTTT.